Listed here are 28 T cell receptor beta chains from one sample, sequenced in a study of breast tumors, draining lymph nodes, adjacent tissues. Via MiXCR, TCRdb re-called the multiplex PCR reads, giving one row per CDR3 protein. The sample records some 130,000 distinct CDR3 sequences, just under 20% being singletons. Breast cancer patients provided tissue from their axillary draining lymph nodes. The sample comprised axillary lymph node tissue. The source of these receptors is a female donor with breast cancer. Some clones in this sample may be carry-over from other donors' samples.

The table lists this clonotype with many counts. The chain combines TRBV7-2 with TRBJ2-1, with D tentatively TRBD2 (7 bases). The CDR3 covers 15 residues. Germline CDR1 is SGHTA and CDR2 is FQGNSA. Trimming took 2 bases from V and 5 from J, leaving 13 bases between them. In nucleotides, the CDR3 is TGTGCCAGCAGCTTAAGTCGGGGGGCACACAATGAGCAGTTCTTC. Amino acid sequence: CASSLSRGAHNEQFF.

Regarding this clonotype: One base away lies a much larger clone, so this may be a sequencing read error. This rearrangement joins TRBV4-2 to TRBJ1-5; the D gene is possibly TRBD1 (5 bases). V was clipped by 4 bases and J by 6 bases, with 16 bases between them. Germline-derived CDR1 and CDR2 are LGHNA and YNFKEQ. The CDR3 totals 15 residues. This CDR3 reads CASSRDSGVSQPQHF. In DNA form, the CDR3 reads TGTGCCAGCAGCCGAGATTCGGGGGTTAGTCAGCCCCAGCATTTT.

In its sample, this clonotype was seen many times. The V call is TRBV20-1, the J call TRBJ2-7; 10 bases line up with TRBD2. J gave up 0 bases and V 0 bases, and 2 bases lay outside the gene matches. The CDR3 contains 15 residues. CDR1 and CDR2 (germline): DFQATT, SNEGSKA (reference sequence). The CDR3 sequence: CSARDLAGDSYEQYF. The CDR3 bases are TGCAGTGCTAGAGATCTAGCGGGGGACTCCTACGAGCAGTACTTC.

V is TRBV5-5 and J is TRBJ2-7; TRBD1 matches 12 bases. The CDR3 spans 14 residues. Trimming removed 4 bases from V and 7 bases from J; junction bases left unmatched: 6. Germline lookup yields CDR1 SGHKS and CDR2 YYEKEE (reference sequence). The CDR3 region has the DNA TGTGCCAGCAGCAGGGGACAGGGGGCTGGAGAGCAGTACTTC. Its protein is CASSRGQGAGEQYF.

Concerning this clonotype itself: A junction end diverges from the germline sequence, so it may reflect a read error. The chain couples TRBV7-2 to TRBJ2-2, with a weak D call TRBD2 (6 bases). Germline V lookup: CDR1 SGHTA, CDR2 FQGNSA. The CDR3 has 14 residues. CDR3 nucleotides: TGTGCCAGCAGCCCGGCACACGGCACCGGGGGGCTGTTTTTT. The encoded protein is CASSPAHGTGGLFF. The full variable domain, rest sourced from reference TRBV7-2 and TRBJ2-2, is GAGVSQSPSNKVTEKGKDVELRCDPISGHTALYWYRQSLGQGLEFLIYFQGNSAPDKSGLPSDRFSAERTGGSVSTLTIQRTQQEDSAVYLCASSPAHGTGGLFFGEGSRLTVL.

This clonotype has at least ten counts. The chain is built from TRBV19 and TRBJ2-7; TRBD2 matches 7 bases. The CDR3 has 18 residues. CDR1 is LNHDA and CDR2 is SQIVND in the germline V gene (reference sequence). V was pared by 4 bases and J by 3 bases, with 18 bases of the junction left unmatched. CDR3 protein: CASSTSPHAAGDRYEQYF. The CDR3 DNA is TGTGCCAGTAGTACCAGCCCCCATGCGGCGGGAGATCGCTACGAGCAGTACTTC.

This clonotype was observed at least ten times. The chain uses TRBV2 and TRBJ2-1; TRBD2 might be the D (6 bases). With 8 bases removed from V and 4 bases from J, the gap between germline ends came to 21 bases. The CDR3 is 16 residues long. CDR1 and CDR2 from the germline V gene are SNHLY and FYNNEI. The CDR3 DNA is TGTGCCAGCTATCTGAGCGGGTCCCGGGGGTACAATGAGCAGTTCTTC. It specifies CASYLSGSRGYNEQFF. The full variable domain, rest sourced from reference TRBV2 and TRBJ2-1, is EPEVTQTPSHQVTQMGQEVILRCVPISNHLYFYWYRQILGQKVEFLVSFYNNEISEKSEIFDDQFSVERPDGSNFTLKIRSTKLEDSAMYFCASYLSGSRGYNEQFFGPGTRLTVL.

This clonotype has just one count. A read error may be the cause here, since a much bigger clone is one base away. Without the conserved terminal phenylalanine or tryptophan, this CDR3 likely stems from a read error. The gene calls are TRBV20-1 and TRBJ2-1; D is unclear. The V end was cut by 2 bases, the J end by 7 bases, with 12 bases between. Per the germline V gene, CDR1 is DFQATT and CDR2 is SNEGSKA (reference sequence). The length of the CDR3 is 13 residues. This CDR3 reads CSARIETRNEQFL. Written as DNA, the CDR3 is TGCAGTGCTAGAATTGAGACCAGAAATGAGCAGTTCCTC.

This clonotype was observed many times. This chain joins TRBV18 and TRBJ2-5; 11 nucleotides agree with TRBD1. Germline CDR1 is KGHSH and CDR2 is LQKENI. CDR3 length: 15 amino acids. V lost 6 bases and J lost 6; bases outside the gene matches: 9. The CDR3 DNA sequence: TGTGCCAGCTCTCCGCGGACAGGGGGCATAAAGACCCAGTACTTC. Translating it yields CASSPRTGGIKTQYF.

As concerns this clonotype: This may come from a read error, since a much larger clone is one base off. The chain has TRBV20-1 and TRBJ2-3; D possibly corresponds to TRBD1 (6 bases). Matching the DNA end better, TRBJ1-5 makes the J call doubtful. Germline V CDR1 and CDR2: DFQATT, SNEGSKA (reference sequence). CDR3 size: 12 residues. The CDR3: CSARGTTDTQHF. The CDR3 DNA follows: TGCAGTGCGAGGGGGACCACAGATACGCAGCATTTT.

This clonotype was counted many times. The V gene is TRBV20-1, the J gene TRBJ2-1; the match to TRBD1 covers 7 bases. J was trimmed by 7 bases and V by 0 bases; bases with no gene match: 9. This CDR3 is 15 amino acids long. In germline, CDR1 is DFQATT, CDR2 SNEGSKA (reference sequence). The CDR3: CSAREGQSLSNEQFF. In nucleotides, the CDR3 is TGCAGTGCTAGAGAGGGACAGTCCCTTTCGAATGAGCAGTTCTTC.

This clonotype has a count of ten or more. The chain employs TRBV19 and TRBJ2-5; D perhaps matches TRBD2 (7 bases). The germline CDR1 and CDR2 sequences are LNHDA and SQIVND (reference sequence). The CDR3 is 16 residues long. V lost 4 bases to trimming and J lost 5 bases, with 20 bases between them. Here the CDR3 reads CASSSYKGGPRETQYF. The DNA for the CDR3 is TGTGCCAGTAGTAGTTACAAGGGGGGGCCTAGGGAGACCCAGTACTTC. The full variable domain, its missing parts supplied by reference TRBV19 and TRBJ2-5, is DGGITQSPKYLFRKEGQNVTLSCEQNLNHDAMYWYRQDPGQGLRLIYYSQIVNDFQKGDIAEGYSVSREKKESFPLTVTSAQKNPTAFYLCASSSYKGGPRETQYFGPGTRLLVL.

With respect to this clonotype: A read error may explain this, as a much larger clone is one base away. The rearrangement uses TRBV6-5 and TRBJ2-7; 8 bases match TRBD2. The V and J ends lost 8 bases and 1 base, in that order; junction bases with no gene match: 10. CDR3 size: 15 residues. Germline V lookup: CDR1 MNHEY, CDR2 SVGAGI. CDR3 DNA: TGTGCCAGCGGTGGCATGCGGGGGGCTTCCTACGAGCAGTACTTC. This codes for CASGGMRGASYEQYF.

This clonotype has ten or more counts. This rearrangement joins TRBV16 to TRBJ2-7; perhaps TRBD2 as D (6 bases). Germline values: CDR1 KGHSY, CDR2 FQNENV. The germline V and J ends were trimmed by 3 bases and 6 bases, with 12 bases remaining between them. The CDR3 spans 13 residues. CDR3: CASSQGLYGEQYF. CDR3 DNA sequence: TGTGCCAGCAGCCAGGGACTGTACGGCGAGCAGTACTTC.

On this clonotype itself: One end of the junction does not line up with germline, which may come from a read error. The rearrangement uses TRBV11-1 and TRBJ2-1; the match to TRBD1 covers 7 bases. Germline CDR1 is SGHAT and CDR2 is FQDESV (reference sequence). This CDR3 is built from 12 residues. The chain's CDR3 is CASRLGDSRQFF. The CDR3 DNA is TGTGCCAGCCGCTTAGGGGACAGCAGGCAGTTCTTC.

This clonotype came up many times. The V and J genes are TRBV3-1 and TRBJ2-7; TRBD2 is a possible D gene (6 bases). The CDR3 covers 16 residues. Trimming removed 4 bases from V and 2 bases from J, with 18 bases in between. CDR1 and CDR2 (germline): LGHDT, YNNKEL (reference sequence). CDR3 in DNA: TGTGCCAGCAGCCCCCGGAGGAGCGGGTCGGCCTACGAGCAGTACTTC. It translates to CASSPRRSGSAYEQYF.

The chain carries TRBV15 and TRBJ2-2; D remains ambiguous. The germline V gene encodes CDR1 LNHNV and CDR2 YYDKDF (reference sequence). V lost 1 base to trimming and J lost 9 bases, with 21 bases between them. This CDR3 is built from 17 residues. CDR3 sequence (DNA): TGTGCCACCAGCAGAGGAAACCCAAGCCGCTCCGCCAGGGAGCTGTTTTTT. Translation: CATSRGNPSRSARELFF.

This clonotype appeared many times. The rearrangement uses TRBV3-1 and TRBJ2-7; TRBD2 agrees at 10 bases. Per germline, CDR1 LGHDT and CDR2 YNNKEL (reference sequence). The CDR3 consists of 15 residues. J was trimmed by 4 bases and V by 0 bases; bases with no gene match: 3. In nucleotides, the CDR3 is TGTGCCAGCAGCCAAGATCCAGCGGGGGGGTACGAGCAGTACTTC. Translating it yields CASSQDPAGGYEQYF.

This clonotype was seen only a few times. The gene calls are TRBV2 and TRBJ2-7; perhaps D is TRBD1 or TRBD2 (5 bases each). The CDR3 spans 14 residues. Germline V CDR1 and CDR2: SNHLY, FYNNEI. V was shortened by 4 bases and J by 3 bases, with 13 bases between the two germline ends. In nucleotides, the CDR3 is TGTGCCAGCAGTGGAGGGGCGCCGGGCTACGAGCAGTACTTC. It specifies CASSGGAPGYEQYF.

This clonotype was seen at least ten times. The V call is TRBV20-1, the J call TRBJ2-7; D gene uncertain. Germline V gene sequence: CDR1 DFQATT, CDR2 SNEGSKA (reference sequence). The CDR3 consists of 12 residues. Trimming stripped 6 bases from V and 3 bases from J, with 12 bases between. This CDR3 reads CSAPDELYEQYF. CDR3 sequence (DNA): TGCAGTGCCCCAGACGAGCTCTACGAGCAGTACTTC.

Many counts were recorded for this clonotype. The junction departs from the called germline gene at one end, perhaps through a read error. The rearrangement joins TRBV7-7 to TRBJ2-2; TRBD2 is a possible D gene (5 bases). The CDR3 totals 13 residues. Germline V gene data show CDR1 as SSHAT and CDR2 as FNYEAQ (reference sequence). The CDR3 sequence is CASSVALIGELFF. The CDR3 region has the DNA TGTGCTAGCAGCGTAGCGTTGATCGGGGAGCTGTTTTTT.

In its sample, this clonotype was seen many times. The V call is TRBV6-2 or TRBV6-3, the J call TRBJ2-3, with D possibly being TRBD2 (7 bases). Germline CDR1 reads MNHEY; CDR2 reads SVGEGT. Trimming removed 2 bases at V and 2 bases at J, with 11 bases between. This CDR3 has 15 amino acids. In DNA, the CDR3 is TGTGCCAGCAGTTACGGGGGGGCCCTCACAGATACGCAGTATTTT. Translated, it gives CASSYGGALTDTQYF.

This chain joins TRBV20-1 and TRBJ1-6, with D hard to call. V lost 5 bases, J lost 7 bases, and 9 bases lay in between. Germline V CDR1 and CDR2: DFQATT, SNEGSKA (reference sequence). This CDR3 is 12 amino acids long. CDR3 in DNA: TGCAGTGCTGGTCAGGCAAATTCACCCCTCCACTTT. Translated, it gives CSAGQANSPLHF.

This clonotype was observed at least ten times. The chain employs TRBV7-9 and TRBJ1-6; D call uncertain. The length of the CDR3 is 17 residues. Trimming removed 0 bases at V and 5 bases at J, with 14 bases between. The germline V gene encodes CDR1 SEHNR and CDR2 FQNEAQ (reference sequence). CDR3 nucleotide sequence: TGTGCCAGCAGCTTAGCGGGAGGGAGAAAGGATAATTCACCCCTCCACTTT. Its protein is CASSLAGGRKDNSPLHF.

This clonotype has at least ten counts. The rearrangement uses TRBV29-1 and TRBJ2-5, with TRBD1 matching 9 bases. Germline CDR1 and CDR2: SQVTM and ANQGSEA. The trim removed 6 bases at V and 2 bases at J, leaving 4 bases unmatched. The CDR3 covers 13 residues. The DNA of the CDR3 is TGCAGCGTCACCGGGACAGGGCAAGAGACCCAGTACTTC. This encodes CSVTGTGQETQYF.

This clonotype was counted at least ten times. The chain is built from TRBV30 and TRBJ2-7; maybe TRBD2 (6 bases). Germline CDR1 GTSNPN, CDR2 SVGIG (reference sequence). This CDR3 contains 14 residues. V dropped 0 bases and J dropped 3 bases, with 12 bases sitting between them. CDR3 bases: TGTGCCTGGAGTGTTGGAGGGCTACTCTACGAGCAGTACTTC. It translates to CAWSVGGLLYEQYF.

In the case of this clonotype: A much larger clone differs by one base, so this may be a read error. This chain links TRBV30 with TRBJ2-5; 10 bases align to TRBD2. The CDR3 is 15 residues long. The germline V gene has CDR1 GTSNPN and CDR2 SVGIG (reference sequence). The CDR3 region is CAWRPGLASQEAQYF. In nucleotides, the CDR3 is TGTGCCTGGAGACCGGGACTAGCGAGCCAAGAGGCCCAGTACTTC.

About this clonotype: A much larger clone differs by one base, so this may be a read error. The chain uses TRBV6-5 and TRBJ2-1, with 8 positions matching TRBD2. Trimming cost V 6 bases and J 2 bases; bases outside gene matches: 9. Germline V gives CDR1 MNHEY, CDR2 SVGAGI. CDR3 length: 16 residues. The CDR3 sequence: CASRPAGAGTYNEQFF. The CDR3 coding sequence is TGTGCCAGCAGGCCAGCGGGGGCGGGGACCTACAATGAGCAGTTCTTC.